This TCR beta chain derives from a study of blood T cell repertoires in COVID-19. For the study at large: From T cells, B-cell-depleted T cells, or PBMCs came the material, which was cDNA or gDNA.

The CDR3 is 16 residues long. V lost 2 bases and J lost 0, with 13 bases in between. Germline lookup yields CDR1 KGHSH and CDR2 LQKENI. Measured with immunoSEQ multiplex PCR; TCRdb has only the in-frame clones, and not every one. The data show 40,000 to 45,000 clones, around 92% seen once. The V gene is TRBV18, the J gene TRBJ1-2, with no clear D. This clonotype was obtained from a human donor in a cohort sampled during active COVID-19. Sequenced input: peripheral blood. The CDR3, as DNA: TGTGCCAGCTCACCAATTGGGGAGATTTCTAACTATGGCTACACCTTC. Residues: CASSPIGEISNYGYTF.